This T cell receptor beta chain appears in the sequencing data of a study of blood T cells in healthy people across ages. The study, taken as a whole, reports: It was not known whether donors were CMV positive (a possible confounder of expanded clonotype changes).

The CDR3 length is 15 residues. V was clipped by 7 bases and J by 8 bases, with 21 bases between them. Details on this clonotype: As yet, its antigen is unknown.

Using a J-beta primer mix together with a sample-barcoded 5' primer, a second PCR was run for roughly 6 to 11 cycles. No fewer than 2.5 million CDR3-containing paired-end reads came from each sample. TCRdb recomputed calls from the 5' RACE reads with MiXCR, one row per CDR3 protein. Here the sample spans some 1,500,000 distinct CDR3 sequences, about 42% being singletons. The TCR was taken from a woman under 30 in good health. The chain couples TRBV12-3 or TRBV12-4 to TRBJ2-1; D is undetermined. What was sequenced was blood. CDR3 loop: CASTHSLGSRDEQFF. In DNA, the CDR3 is TGTGCCAGCACCCACTCGCTGGGAAGTCGGGATGAGCAGTTCTTC.